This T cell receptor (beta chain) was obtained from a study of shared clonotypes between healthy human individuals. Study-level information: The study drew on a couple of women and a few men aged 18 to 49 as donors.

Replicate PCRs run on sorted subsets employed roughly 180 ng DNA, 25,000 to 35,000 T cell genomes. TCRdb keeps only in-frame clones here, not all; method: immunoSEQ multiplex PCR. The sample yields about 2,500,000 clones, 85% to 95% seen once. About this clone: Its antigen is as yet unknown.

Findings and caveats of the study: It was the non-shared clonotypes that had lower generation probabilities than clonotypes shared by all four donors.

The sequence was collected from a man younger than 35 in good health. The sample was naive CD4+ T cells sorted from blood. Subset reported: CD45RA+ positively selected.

The DNA of the CDR3 is TGTGCCTGGAGTGTAACGCCGCGACCCTACGAGCAGTACTTC. It codes for CAWSVTPRPYEQYF. The V and J genes are TRBV30 and TRBJ2-5; no clear D gene. The end of the DNA aligns better with TRBJ2-7, so the J call may be wrong. Germline V gene sequence: CDR1 GTSNPN, CDR2 SVGIG (reference sequence). This CDR3 is built from 14 residues.